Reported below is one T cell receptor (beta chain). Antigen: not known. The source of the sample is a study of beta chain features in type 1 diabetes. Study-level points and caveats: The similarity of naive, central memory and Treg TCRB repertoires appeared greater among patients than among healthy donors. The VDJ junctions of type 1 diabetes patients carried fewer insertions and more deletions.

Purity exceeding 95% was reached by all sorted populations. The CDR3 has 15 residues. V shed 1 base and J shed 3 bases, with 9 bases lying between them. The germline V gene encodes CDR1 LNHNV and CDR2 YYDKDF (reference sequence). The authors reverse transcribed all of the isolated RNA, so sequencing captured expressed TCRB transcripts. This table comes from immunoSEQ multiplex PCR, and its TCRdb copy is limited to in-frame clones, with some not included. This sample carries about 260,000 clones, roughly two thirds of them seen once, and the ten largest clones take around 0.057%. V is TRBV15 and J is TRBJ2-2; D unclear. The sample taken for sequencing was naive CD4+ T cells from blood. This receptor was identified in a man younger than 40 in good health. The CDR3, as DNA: TGTGCCACCAGCAGAGTGCCCCGGTACACCGGGGAGCTGTTTTTT. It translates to CATSRVPRYTGELFF.